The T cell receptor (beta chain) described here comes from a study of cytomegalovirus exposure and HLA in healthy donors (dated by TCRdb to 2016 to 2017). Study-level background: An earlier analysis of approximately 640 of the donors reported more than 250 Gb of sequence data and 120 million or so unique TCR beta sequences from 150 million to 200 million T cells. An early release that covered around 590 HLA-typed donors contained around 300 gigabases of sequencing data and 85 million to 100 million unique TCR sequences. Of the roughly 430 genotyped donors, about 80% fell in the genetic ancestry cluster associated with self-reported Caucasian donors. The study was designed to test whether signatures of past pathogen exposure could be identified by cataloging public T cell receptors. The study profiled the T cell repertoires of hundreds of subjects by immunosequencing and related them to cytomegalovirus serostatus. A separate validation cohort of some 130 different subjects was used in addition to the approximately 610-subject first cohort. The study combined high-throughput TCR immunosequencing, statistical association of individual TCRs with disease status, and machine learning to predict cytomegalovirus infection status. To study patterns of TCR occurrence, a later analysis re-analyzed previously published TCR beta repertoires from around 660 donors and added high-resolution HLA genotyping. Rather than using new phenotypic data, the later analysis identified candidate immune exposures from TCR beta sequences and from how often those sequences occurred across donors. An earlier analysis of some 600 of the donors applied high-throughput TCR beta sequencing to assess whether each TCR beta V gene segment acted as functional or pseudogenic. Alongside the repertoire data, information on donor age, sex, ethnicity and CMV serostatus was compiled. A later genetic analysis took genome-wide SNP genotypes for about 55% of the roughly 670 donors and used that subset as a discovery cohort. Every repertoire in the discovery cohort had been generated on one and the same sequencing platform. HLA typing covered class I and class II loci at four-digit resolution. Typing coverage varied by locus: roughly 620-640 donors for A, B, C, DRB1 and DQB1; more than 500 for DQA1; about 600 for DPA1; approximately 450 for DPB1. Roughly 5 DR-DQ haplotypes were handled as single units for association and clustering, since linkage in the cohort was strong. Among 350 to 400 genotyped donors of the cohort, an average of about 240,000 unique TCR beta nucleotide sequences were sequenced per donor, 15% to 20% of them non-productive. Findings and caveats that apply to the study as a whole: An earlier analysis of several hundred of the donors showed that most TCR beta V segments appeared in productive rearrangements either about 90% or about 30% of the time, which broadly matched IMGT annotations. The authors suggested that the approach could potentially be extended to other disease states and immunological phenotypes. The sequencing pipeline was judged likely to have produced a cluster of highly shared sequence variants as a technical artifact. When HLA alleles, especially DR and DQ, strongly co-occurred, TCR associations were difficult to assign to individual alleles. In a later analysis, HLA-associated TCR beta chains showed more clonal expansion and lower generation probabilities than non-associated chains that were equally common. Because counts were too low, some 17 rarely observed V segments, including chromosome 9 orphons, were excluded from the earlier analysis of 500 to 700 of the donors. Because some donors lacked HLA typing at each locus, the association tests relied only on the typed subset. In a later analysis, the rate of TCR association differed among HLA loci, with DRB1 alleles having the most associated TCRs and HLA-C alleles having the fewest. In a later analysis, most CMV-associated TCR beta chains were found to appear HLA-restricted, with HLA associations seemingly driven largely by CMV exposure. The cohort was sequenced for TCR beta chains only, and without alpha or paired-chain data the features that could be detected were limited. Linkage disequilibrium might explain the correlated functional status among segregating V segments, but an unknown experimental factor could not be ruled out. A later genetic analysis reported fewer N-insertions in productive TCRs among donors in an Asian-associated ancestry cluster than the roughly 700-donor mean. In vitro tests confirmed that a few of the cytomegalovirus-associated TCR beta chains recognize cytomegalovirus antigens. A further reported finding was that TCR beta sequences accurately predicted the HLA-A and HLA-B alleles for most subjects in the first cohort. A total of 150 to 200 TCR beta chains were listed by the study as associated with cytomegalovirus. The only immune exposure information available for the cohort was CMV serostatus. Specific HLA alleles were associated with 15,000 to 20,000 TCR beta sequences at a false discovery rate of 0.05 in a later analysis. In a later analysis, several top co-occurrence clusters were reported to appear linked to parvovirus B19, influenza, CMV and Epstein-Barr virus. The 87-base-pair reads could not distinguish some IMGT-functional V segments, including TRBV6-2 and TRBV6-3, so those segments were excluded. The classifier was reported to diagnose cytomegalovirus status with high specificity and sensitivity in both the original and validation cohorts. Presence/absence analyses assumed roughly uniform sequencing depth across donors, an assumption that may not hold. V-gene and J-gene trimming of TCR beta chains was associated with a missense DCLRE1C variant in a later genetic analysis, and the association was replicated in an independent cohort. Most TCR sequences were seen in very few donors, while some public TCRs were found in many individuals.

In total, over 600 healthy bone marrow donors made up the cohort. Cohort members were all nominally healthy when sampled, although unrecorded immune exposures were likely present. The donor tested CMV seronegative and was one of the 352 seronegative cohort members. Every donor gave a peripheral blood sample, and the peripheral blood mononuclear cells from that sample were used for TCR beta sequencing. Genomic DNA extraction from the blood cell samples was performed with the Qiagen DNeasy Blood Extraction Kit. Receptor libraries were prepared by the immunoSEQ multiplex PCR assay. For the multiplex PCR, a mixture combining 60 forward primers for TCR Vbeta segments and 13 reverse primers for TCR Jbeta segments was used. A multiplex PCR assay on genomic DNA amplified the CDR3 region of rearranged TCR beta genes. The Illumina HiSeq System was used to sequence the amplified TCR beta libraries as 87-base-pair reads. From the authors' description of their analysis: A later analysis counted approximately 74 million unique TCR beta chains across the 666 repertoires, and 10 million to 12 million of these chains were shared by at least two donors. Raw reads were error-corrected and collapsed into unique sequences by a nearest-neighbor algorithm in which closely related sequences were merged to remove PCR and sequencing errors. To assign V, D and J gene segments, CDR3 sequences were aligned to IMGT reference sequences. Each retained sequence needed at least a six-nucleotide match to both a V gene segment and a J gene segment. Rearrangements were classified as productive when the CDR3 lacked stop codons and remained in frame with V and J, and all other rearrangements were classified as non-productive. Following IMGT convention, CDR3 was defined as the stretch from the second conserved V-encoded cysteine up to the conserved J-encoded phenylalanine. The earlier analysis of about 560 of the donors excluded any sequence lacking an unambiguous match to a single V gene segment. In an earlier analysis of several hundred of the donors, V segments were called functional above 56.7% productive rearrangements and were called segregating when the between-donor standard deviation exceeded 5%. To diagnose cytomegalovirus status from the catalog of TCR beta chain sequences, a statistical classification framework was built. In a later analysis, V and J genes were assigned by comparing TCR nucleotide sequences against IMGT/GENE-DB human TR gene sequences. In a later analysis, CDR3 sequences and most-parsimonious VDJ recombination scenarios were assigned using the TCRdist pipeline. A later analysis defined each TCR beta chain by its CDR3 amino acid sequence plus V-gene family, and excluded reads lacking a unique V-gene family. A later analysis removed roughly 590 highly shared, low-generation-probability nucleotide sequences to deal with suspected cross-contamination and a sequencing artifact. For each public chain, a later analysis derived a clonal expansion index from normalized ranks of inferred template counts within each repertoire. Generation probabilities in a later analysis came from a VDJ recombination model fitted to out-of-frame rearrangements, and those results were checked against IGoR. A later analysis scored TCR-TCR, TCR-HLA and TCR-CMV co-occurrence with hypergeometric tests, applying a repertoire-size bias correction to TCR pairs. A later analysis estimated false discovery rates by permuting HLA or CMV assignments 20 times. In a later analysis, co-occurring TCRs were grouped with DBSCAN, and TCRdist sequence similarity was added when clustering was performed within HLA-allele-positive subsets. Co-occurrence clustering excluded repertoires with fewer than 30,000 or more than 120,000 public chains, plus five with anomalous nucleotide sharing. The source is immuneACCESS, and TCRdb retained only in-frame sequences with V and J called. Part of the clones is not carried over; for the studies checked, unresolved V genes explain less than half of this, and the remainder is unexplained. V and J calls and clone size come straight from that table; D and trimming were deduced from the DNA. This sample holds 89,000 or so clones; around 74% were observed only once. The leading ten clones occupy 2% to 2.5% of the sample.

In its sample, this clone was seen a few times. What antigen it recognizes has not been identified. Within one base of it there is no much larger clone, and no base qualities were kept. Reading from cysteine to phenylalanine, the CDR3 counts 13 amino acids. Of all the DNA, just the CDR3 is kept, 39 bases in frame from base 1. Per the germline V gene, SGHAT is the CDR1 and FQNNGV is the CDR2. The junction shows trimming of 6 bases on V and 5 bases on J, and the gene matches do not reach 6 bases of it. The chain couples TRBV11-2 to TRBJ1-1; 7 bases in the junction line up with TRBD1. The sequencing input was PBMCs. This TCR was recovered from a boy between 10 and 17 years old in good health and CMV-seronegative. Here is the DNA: TGTGCCAGCAGGAAAGGGACAGAGACTGAAGCTTTCTTT. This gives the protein CASRKGTETEAFF.